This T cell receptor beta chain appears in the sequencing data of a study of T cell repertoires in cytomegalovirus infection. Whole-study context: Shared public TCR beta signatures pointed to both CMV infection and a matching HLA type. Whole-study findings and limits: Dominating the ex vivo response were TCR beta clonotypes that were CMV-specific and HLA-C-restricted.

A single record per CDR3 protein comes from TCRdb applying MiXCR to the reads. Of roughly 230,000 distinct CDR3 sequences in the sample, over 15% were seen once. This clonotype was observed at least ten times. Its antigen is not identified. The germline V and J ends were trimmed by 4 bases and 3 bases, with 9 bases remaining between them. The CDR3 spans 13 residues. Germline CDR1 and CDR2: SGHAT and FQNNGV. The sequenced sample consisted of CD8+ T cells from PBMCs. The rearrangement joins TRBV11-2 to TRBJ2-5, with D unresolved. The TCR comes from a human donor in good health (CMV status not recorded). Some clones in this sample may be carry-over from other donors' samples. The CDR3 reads CASSSGSEETQYF. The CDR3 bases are TGTGCCAGCAGCTCTGGGTCCGAAGAGACCCAGTACTTC.